These 22 T cell receptor beta chains were all obtained from the same sample, sequenced in a study of shared clonotypes between healthy human individuals. Assay: immunoSEQ multiplex PCR; the TCRdb copy retains only in-frame clones and omits some. There are 2 million to 3 million clones in the sample; under 95% occur only once, and 0.36% lies in the top ten. The material sequenced was naive CD4+ T cells from PBMCs. Subset: CD45RA+ positively selected. The receptor source for this set is a man aged 18 to 35 in good health. Some clones in this sample may be carry-over from other donors' samples.

The V call is TRBV5-6, the J call TRBJ2-7; TRBD2 matches at 7 bases. This CDR3 comprises 14 residues. Looked up from germline, CDR1 is SGHDT and CDR2 is YYEEEE. Trimming cost V 4 bases and J 2 bases; bases outside gene matches: 6. This chain's CDR3 is CASSHQRDPYEQYF. In DNA form, the CDR3 reads TGTGCCAGCAGCCACCAGCGGGATCCCTACGAGCAGTACTTC.

CDR3 bases: TGTGCCAGCAGGAACAGGGTCACTGAAGCTTTCTTT. Encoded protein: CASRNRVTEAFF. The chain has TRBV6-1 and TRBJ1-1; TRBD1 is a possible D gene (6 bases). V shed 6 bases and J shed 4 bases, with 9 bases lying between them. CDR3 size: 12 residues. CDR1 and CDR2 (germline): MNHNS, SASEGT.

The CDR3 DNA reads TGCGCCAGCAGCCCCCCTCCTACAGGGCCAGGGACCCAGTACTTC. Encoded protein: CASSPPPTGPGTQYF. The chain couples TRBV4-1 to TRBJ2-5; possibly TRBD1 for D (6 bases). Germline lookup yields CDR1 MGHRA and CDR2 YSYEKL. V was cut by 4 bases and J by 7 bases, with 19 bases left in between. The CDR3 has 15 residues.

This clone occurred once. This sequence joins TRBV30 and TRBJ2-7; D is unresolved. Trimming removed 0 bases at V and 5 bases at J, with 11 bases between. The CDR3 spans 13 residues. CDR1 is GTSNPN, CDR2 SVGIG, per germline (reference sequence). Here the CDR3 DNA reads TGTGCCTGGAGTGTATCTCCAGTTAACGAGCAGTACTTC. Its translation is CAWSVSPVNEQYF. Full variable domain (rest looked up from reference TRBV30 and TRBJ2-7): SQTIHQWPATLVQPVGSPLSLECTVEGTSNPNLYWYRQAAGRGLQLLFYSVGIGQISSEVPQNLSASRPQDRQFILSSKKLLLSDSGFYLCAWSVSPVNEQYFGPGTRLTVT.

The chain combines TRBV2 with TRBJ1-1, with D maybe TRBD1 (5 bases). Germline V CDR1 and CDR2: SNHLY, FYNNEI. The V and J ends lost 8 bases and 5 bases respectively, with 15 bases between them. CDR3 length: 13 residues. The CDR3 protein is CASSREVATEAFF. The DNA of the CDR3 is TGTGCCAGCTCCAGGGAGGTAGCAACTGAAGCTTTCTTT.

The rearrangement uses TRBV7-9 and TRBJ2-1; 10 bases map to TRBD1. Germline loops: CDR1 SEHNR, CDR2 FQNEAQ (reference sequence). V dropped 5 bases and J dropped 5; count of bases not matched to a gene: 12. The CDR3 is 17 residues long. This chain's CDR3 is CASSPPPGQGFHNEQFF. CDR3 in DNA: TGTGCCAGCAGCCCACCCCCGGGACAGGGGTTTCACAATGAGCAGTTCTTC. The full variable domain, completed using reference TRBV7-9 and TRBJ2-1, is DTGVSQNPRHKITKRGQNVTFRCDPISEHNRLYWYRQTLGQGPEFLTYFQNEAQLEKSRLLSDRFSAERPKGSFSTLEIQRTEQGDSAMYLCASSPPPGQGFHNEQFFGPGTRLTVL.

Regarding this clone: The identical CDR3 is also encoded by other nucleotide sequences in the sample. The chain's CDR3 is CASSLFPDTQYF. DNA of the CDR3: TGCGCCAGCAGCTTGTTTCCAGATACGCAGTATTTT. The gene calls are TRBV5-1 and TRBJ2-3; D remains ambiguous. The V gene lost 1 base and the J gene lost 4 bases, with 4 bases spanning the gap. This CDR3 is built from 12 residues. Germline V gene lookup returns CDR1 SGHRS and CDR2 YFSETQ.

V usage is TRBV7-8 and J usage is TRBJ1-2, with 7 bases aligning to TRBD1. With V trimmed by 5 bases and J by 5 bases, 8 bases remained unmatched. The CDR3 has 14 amino acids. Germline lookup yields CDR1 SGHVS and CDR2 FQNEAQ. The CDR3 reads CASSQTRGQYGYTF. The CDR3 nucleotides read TGTGCCAGCAGCCAGACTAGGGGGCAATATGGCTACACCTTC.

The chain has TRBV11-2 and TRBJ2-7, with 7 nucleotides matching TRBD1. This CDR3 has 15 residues. V gave up 1 base and J gave up 2 bases; unmatched junction bases: 5. Germline V gene sequence: CDR1 SGHAT, CDR2 FQNNGV. The CDR3 bases are TGTGCCAGCAGCTTAGGAAACAGGGGTGCCTACGAGCAGTACTTC. It encodes CASSLGNRGAYEQYF.

V usage is TRBV2 and J usage is TRBJ2-3; 10 bases fit TRBD1. The length of the CDR3 is 19 residues. Trimming at V came to 8 bases and at J to 6 bases, leaving 23 bases not matched to a gene. Germline CDR1 reads SNHLY; CDR2 reads FYNNEI. DNA for the CDR3: TGTGCCAGCCTTGGCCCACAAAGGGACAGGGGATCGAGAATGGATACGCAGTATTTT. It codes for CASLGPQRDRGSRMDTQYF.

CDR3 sequence reads: CAITRDGEYNEQFF. CDR3 in DNA: TGTGCCATCACTAGGGACGGAGAGTACAATGAGCAGTTCTTC. This sequence joins TRBV10-3 and TRBJ2-1; D possibly uses TRBD1 or TRBD2 (5 bases each). V dropped 7 bases and J dropped 4 bases, with 14 bases sitting between them. The CDR3 sequence is 14 residues long. Germline-derived CDR1 and CDR2 are ENHRY and SYGVKD.

This chain uses TRBV27 with TRBJ2-5; 14 bases are shared with TRBD2. The CDR3 runs 15 residues. CDR1 and CDR2 from the germline V gene are MNHEY and SMNVEV (reference sequence). The J segment lost 5 bases and the V segment lost 6 bases, leaving 5 bases of the junction unmatched. In nucleotides, the CDR3 is TGTGCCAGCAGCCCTGGGACTAGCGGGAGCGAGACCCAGTACTTC. Encoded protein: CASSPGTSGSETQYF.

The V gene is TRBV29-1, the J gene TRBJ1-3; D remains ambiguous. The CDR3 has 12 residues. V was clipped by 6 bases and J by 0 bases, with 6 bases between them. Germline-derived CDR1 and CDR2 are SQVTM and ANQGSEA. CDR3 in DNA: TGCAGCGTCCTTTTCTCTGGAAACACCATATATTTT. Its translation is CSVLFSGNTIYF.

This clone occurred once. The genes are TRBV7-9 and TRBJ2-7, with D unclear. CDR1 is SEHNR, CDR2 FQNEAQ, per germline (reference sequence). The CDR3 is 14 amino acids. V was shortened by 6 bases and J by 0 bases, with 12 bases between the two germline ends. The DNA for the CDR3 is TGTGCCAGCAGTTTCTATCCGAACTCCTACGAGCAGTACTTC. Translated: CASSFYPNSYEQYF.

The chain uses TRBV28 and TRBJ1-5; 7 bases agree with TRBD1. The germline CDR1 and CDR2 sequences are MDHEN and SYDVKM. V was pared by 3 bases and J by 2 bases, with 7 bases of the junction left unmatched. This CDR3 comprises 16 residues. CDR3 bases: TGTGCCAGCAGTTTGACAGGGATTAGGGGCAATCAGCCCCAGCATTTT. Its translation is CASSLTGIRGNQPQHF.

The chain employs TRBV6-1 and TRBJ2-3; TRBD1 aligns across 10 bases. Germline V gene lookup returns CDR1 MNHNS and CDR2 SASEGT. The V gene end was trimmed by 7 bases and the J gene end by 5 bases; junction bases not matched to a gene: 9. The CDR3 has 15 amino acids. The CDR3 coding sequence is TGTGCCAGCACTCTGCGGACAGGGGGGATAGATACGCAGTATTTT. It translates to CASTLRTGGIDTQYF.

V gene TRBV7-2 combines with J gene TRBJ2-7; 11 bases align to TRBD2. The CDR3 is 15 residues long. J gave up 2 bases and V 5 bases, and 5 bases lay outside the gene matches. CDR1 and CDR2 (germline): SGHTA, FQGNSA. CDR3 coding DNA: TGTGCCAGCAGCCGGGGACTAGCGGCCACCTACGAGCAGTACTTC. It specifies CASSRGLAATYEQYF.

The chain links TRBV10-3 to TRBJ1-1; unclear D gene. This CDR3 spans 12 amino acids. The V end lost 1 base, the J end lost 8 bases, and 8 bases lay between the germline ends. Per the germline V gene, CDR1 is ENHRY and CDR2 is SYGVKD. CDR3 bases: TGTGCCATCAGTGAGTTCGAGCGGGAAGCTTTCTTT. Amino acids: CAISEFEREAFF.

About this clone: This same CDR3 is encoded by further DNA sequences in the sample. The chain has TRBV7-9 and TRBJ2-1, with 8 bases aligning to TRBD2. Trimming removed 3 bases from V and 0 bases from J; junction bases left unmatched: 7. CDR3 length: 17 residues. Germline assignment: CDR1 SEHNR and CDR2 FQNEAQ (reference sequence). For the CDR3, the DNA is TGTGCCAGCAGCTTTTCAACTAGCGGTAGCTCCTACAATGAGCAGTTCTTC. Translation: CASSFSTSGSSYNEQFF.

The V gene is TRBV11-2, the J gene TRBJ2-6; D call uncertain. The germline CDR1 and CDR2 sequences are SGHAT and FQNNGV. CDR3 length: 15 residues. V lost 2 bases and J lost 4, with 9 bases in between. The CDR3, as DNA: TGTGCCAGCAGCTTACAGGCCCAGGGGGCCAACGTCCTGACTTTC. It encodes CASSLQAQGANVLTF.

The CDR3 spells CASSPSPGAGNQPQHF. In DNA, the CDR3 is TGCGCCAGCAGCCCCAGCCCGGGGGCTGGCAATCAGCCCCAGCATTTT. The chain is built from TRBV5-1 and TRBJ1-5; D perhaps matches TRBD1 (6 bases). V was pared by 4 bases and J by 2 bases, with 16 bases between. This CDR3 region has 16 residues. CDR1 is SGHRS, CDR2 YFSETQ, per germline.

The V gene is TRBV20-1, the J gene TRBJ2-3; D gene ambiguous. Per the germline V gene, CDR1 is DFQATT and CDR2 is SNEGSKA (reference sequence). Trimming left V 7 bases short and J 5 bases short, with 10 bases between. The CDR3 has 11 amino acids. CDR3 region: CSVGPGDTQYF. The DNA for the CDR3 is TGCAGTGTGGGTCCGGGAGATACGCAGTATTTT.